This paragraph covers one TCR beta chain sequence. What it binds is unknown. Built from TCR beta cDNA, the libraries had unique molecular identifiers in them. Once roughly 0.95 to 10 million T cells were used, roughly 0.5 million cDNA molecules resulted. TCRdb re-called the PCR reads through MiXCR, storing one row per CDR3 protein. The repertoire holds about 820,000 distinct CDR3 sequences, around 50% seen once, with approximately 4.5% in the top ten. The sample comes from a study of post-analysis software for immune sequencing data. Study-wide context: As for disease course, relapsing-remitting, secondary progressive and progressive-relapsing multiple sclerosis were all included. Overall study findings and caveats: Versus controls, multiple sclerosis patients showed significantly lower diversity (normalized Chao1). F measure grouped same-batch samples tightly together. Controls had lower frequencies than patients of 4 or 5 TRBV segments, which included TRBV5-6, TRBV5-1 and TRBV20-1.

The CDR3 length is 16 residues. CDR1 is SGHTA, CDR2 FQGNSA, per germline. V was clipped by 6 bases and J by 6 bases; unmatched bases: 13. The rearrangement joins TRBV7-2 to TRBJ1-5; TRBD1 agrees at 8 bases. Sequencing used blood. This clonotype was obtained from a girl between 10 and 17 years old with multiple sclerosis. The CDR3 coding sequence is TGTGCCAGCAGAAACCCCGACAGGGGCTGGAGTCAGCCCCAGCATTTT. Translated: CASRNPDRGWSQPQHF.